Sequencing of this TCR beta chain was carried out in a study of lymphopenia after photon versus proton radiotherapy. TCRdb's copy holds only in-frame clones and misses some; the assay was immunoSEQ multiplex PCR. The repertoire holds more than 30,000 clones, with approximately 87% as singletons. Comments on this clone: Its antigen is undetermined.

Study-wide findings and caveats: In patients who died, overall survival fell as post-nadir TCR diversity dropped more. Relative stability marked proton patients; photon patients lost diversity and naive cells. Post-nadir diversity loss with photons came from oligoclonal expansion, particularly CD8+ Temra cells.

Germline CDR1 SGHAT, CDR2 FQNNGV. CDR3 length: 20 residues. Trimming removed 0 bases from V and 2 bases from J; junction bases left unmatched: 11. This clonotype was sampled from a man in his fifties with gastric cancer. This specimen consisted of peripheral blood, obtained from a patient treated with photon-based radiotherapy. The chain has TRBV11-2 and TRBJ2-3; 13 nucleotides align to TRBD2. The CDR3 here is CASSLDGVRGTSGNTDTQYF. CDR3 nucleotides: TGTGCCAGCAGCTTAGATGGGGTACGGGGGACTAGCGGGAACACAGATACGCAGTATTTT. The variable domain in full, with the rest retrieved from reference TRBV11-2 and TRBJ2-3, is EAGVAQSPRYKIIEKRQSVAFWCNPISGHATLYWYQQILGQGPKLLIQFQNNGVVDDSQLPKDRFSAERLKGVDSTLKIQPAKLEDSAVYLCASSLDGVRGTSGNTDTQYFGPGTRLTVL.